This TCR beta chain is drawn from a study of identifying expanded T cells in peripheral blood. Findings and limits, study-wide: Technical replicates showed about 1.2 changed clones; approximately two weeks roughly 16; four weeks 19. Clone count variance between approximately 2-week samples rose with total template count.

By sample fraction, this clone is medium-sized. Its antigen is as yet unknown. Collection occurred without any documented infections or immune events in donors. Deletions cut 3 bases from V and 0 bases from J, with 8 bases between. Germline CDR1 and CDR2: ENHRY and SYGVKD. This CDR3 has 14 amino acids. The assay was immunoSEQ multiplex PCR, and TCRdb's table has in-frame clones only and misses some. The sample lists 55,000 to 80,000 clones, around four fifths occurring once. The TCR originated in a person aged 18-69 years in good health. The chain employs TRBV10-3 and TRBJ1-2; D unresolved. Material: blood. Here the CDR3 reads CAISEDATNYGYTF. CDR3 nucleotides: TGTGCCATCAGTGAAGACGCGACTAACTATGGCTACACCTTC.